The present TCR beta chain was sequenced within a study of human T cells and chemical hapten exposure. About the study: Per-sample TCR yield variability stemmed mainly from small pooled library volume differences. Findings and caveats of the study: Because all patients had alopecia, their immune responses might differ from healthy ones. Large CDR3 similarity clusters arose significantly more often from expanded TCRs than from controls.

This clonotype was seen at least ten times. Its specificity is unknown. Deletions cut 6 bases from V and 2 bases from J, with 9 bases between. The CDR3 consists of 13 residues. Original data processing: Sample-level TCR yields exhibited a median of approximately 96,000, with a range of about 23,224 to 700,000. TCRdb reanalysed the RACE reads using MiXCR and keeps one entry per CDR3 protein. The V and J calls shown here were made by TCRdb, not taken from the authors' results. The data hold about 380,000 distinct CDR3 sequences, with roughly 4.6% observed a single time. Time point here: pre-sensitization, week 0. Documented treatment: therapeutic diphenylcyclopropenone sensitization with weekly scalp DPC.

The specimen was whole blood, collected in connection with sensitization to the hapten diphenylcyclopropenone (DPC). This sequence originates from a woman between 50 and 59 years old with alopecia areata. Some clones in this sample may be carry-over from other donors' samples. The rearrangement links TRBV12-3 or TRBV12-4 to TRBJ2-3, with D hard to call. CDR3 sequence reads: CASRAHLTDTQYF. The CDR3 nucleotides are TGTGCCAGCAGGGCCCATCTCACAGATACGCAGTATTTT.